This section outlines one T cell receptor (beta chain) sequence together with its context. Antigen unknown. Trimming stripped 0 bases from V and 8 bases from J, with 11 bases between. This CDR3 spans 13 amino acids. Germline V gene sequence: CDR1 SGHRS, CDR2 YFSETQ. Clones were sequenced by immunoSEQ multiplex PCR, and TCRdb holds only the in-frame ones, with some missing. The repertoire holds about 47,000 clones, around three quarters seen once, with less than 25% in the top ten. The data originate from a study of T cell responses to AZD1222 COVID-19 vaccine. Study conclusions and caveats: Spike was spanned by vaccine-associated CD4 TCRs, with dominance at 160-218 and 743-854. Reportedly, nearly half the spike-specific TCRs target unmutated variant regions.

The chain couples TRBV5-1 to TRBJ1-2, with D possibly matching TRBD1 (6 bases). This sample comprised peripheral blood, obtained 28 days after the second dose of the MenACWY control vaccine. The receptor's source is an adult who received the MenACWY meningococcal vaccine as a control. CDR3 nucleotides: TGCGCCAGCAGCTTGGGACAGGAAGGCGGCTACACCTTC. Protein: CASSLGQEGGYTF.